This TCR beta chain was sequenced in a study of shared clonotypes between healthy human individuals. Study-level findings and limits: Read depth was anticipated to influence clonotype sharing among donors.

Using immunoSEQ multiplex PCR, the repertoire was profiled, and TCRdb retains in-frame clones only, with some absent. The sample lists more than 400,000 clones, about 72% occurring once. In the case of this clone: Its antigen is still unknown.

This CDR3 contains 15 residues. Germline V lookup: CDR1 SGHVS, CDR2 FQNEAQ. V dropped 5 bases and J dropped 4 bases, with 17 bases sitting between them. All of the donors resided in Nashville, Tennessee, and each was a Caucasian adult. The receptor comes from a woman aged 35 to 49 in good health. Some clones in this sample may be carry-over from other donors' samples. Sequenced: PBMCs. The V gene is TRBV7-8, the J gene TRBJ1-2; D unclear. Written as DNA, the CDR3 is TGTGCCAGCAGCCAAGGGCCAGCCTGGAGCTATGGCTACACCTTC. It codes for CASSQGPAWSYGYTF. The full variable domain, rest sourced from reference TRBV7-8 and TRBJ1-2, is GAGVSQSPRYKVAKRGQDVALRCDPISGHVSLFWYQQALGQGPEFLTYFQNEAQLDKSGLPSDRFFAERPEGSVSTLKIQRTQQEDSAVYLCASSQGPAWSYGYTFGSGTRLTVV.